What follows are 21 T cell receptor beta chains derived from one specimen sequenced in a study of human CD8 memory T cell subsets. The authors defined TPEX cells as CCR7+ PD-1+ TIGIT+ early memory CD8+ T cells carrying exhausted-like traits. UMI-labeled 5' RACE was used to make TCR beta libraries. TCRdb reworked the 5' RACE reads into one entry per CDR3 protein, no DNA. Its clone listing holds over 8,000 distinct CDR3 sequences. Specimen: CD8+ T cells from PBMCs. These receptors were obtained from a human donor in good health.

The V gene is TRBV7-9, the J gene TRBJ2-5; as DNA is missing, the TRBD1 call by TCRdb cannot be tested. The CDR3 loop spans 16 amino acids. The V gene's germline CDR1 is SEHNR and CDR2 FQNEAQ (reference sequence). CDR3: CASSLDRVWGQETQYF.

The chain couples TRBV4-2 to TRBJ2-7; checking the TCRdb D call of TRBD1 is not possible without DNA. This CDR3 has 14 residues. CDR1 and CDR2 (germline): LGHNA, YNFKEQ. The CDR3 region is CASSQARQSYEQYF.

This chain joins TRBV5-6 and TRBJ1-1; the D call of TRBD1 rests on TCRdb alone, since no DNA is present to check it. The CDR3 has 14 amino acids. The germline V gene encodes CDR1 SGHDT and CDR2 YYEEEE. The CDR3 region is CASSPARGNTEAFF. The variable domain in full, with the rest retrieved from reference TRBV5-6 and TRBJ1-1, is DAGVTQSPTHLIKTRGQQVTLRCSPKSGHDTVSWYQQALGQGPQFIFQYYEEEERQRGNFPDRFSGHQFPNYSSELNVNALLLGDSALYLCASSPARGNTEAFFGQGTRLTVV.

The chain combines TRBV27 with TRBJ2-2. Germline-derived CDR1 and CDR2 are MNHEY and SMNVEV (reference sequence). This CDR3 spans 12 amino acids. CDR3: CASTPDIGELFF.

The V gene is TRBV15, the J gene TRBJ2-2. Germline CDR1 and CDR2: LNHNV and YYDKDF (reference sequence). This CDR3 is 13 amino acids long. CDR3 amino acids: CATRASGTGELFF.

V is TRBV20-1 and J is TRBJ2-1; TCRdb outputs TRBD2, but without DNA this stays unchecked. Germline CDR1 DFQATT, CDR2 SNEGSKA (reference sequence). The CDR3 has 13 residues. This chain's CDR3 is CSVRTSDYNEQFF.

This chain links TRBV7-6 with TRBJ2-7; TCRdb indicates TRBD2, and absent DNA this call remains unverified. The CDR3 consists of 15 residues. Per germline, CDR1 SGHVS and CDR2 FNYEAQ. CDR3 residues: CASSELGTSGYEQYF. Full variable domain (rest looked up from reference TRBV7-6 and TRBJ2-7): GAGVSQSPRYKVTKRGQDVALRCDPISGHVSLYWYRQALGQGPEFLTYFNYEAQQDKSGLPNDRFSAERPEGSISTLTIQRTEQRDSAMYRCASSELGTSGYEQYFGPGTRLTVT.

J is TRBJ1-2 and V is TRBV5-4; absent DNA, TCRdb's TRBD1 call cannot be checked. Germline values: CDR1 SGHNT, CDR2 YYREEE (reference sequence). This CDR3 region has 14 residues. The CDR3: CASSFAQGATSYTF.

The rearrangement links TRBV7-9 to TRBJ1-6; TCRdb reports TRBD1, a call that lacks DNA to check it against. This CDR3 is built from 18 residues. The germline V gene encodes CDR1 SEHNR and CDR2 FQNEAQ (reference sequence). CDR3 protein: CASSLVLVGGAYNSPLHF.

Measured by frequency, this clonotype is medium-sized (0.01 to 0.1%). This sequence joins TRBV28 and TRBJ1-6. Germline CDR1 is MDHEN and CDR2 is SYDVKM. This CDR3 has 13 amino acids. This chain's CDR3 is CASSLYGQEDLHF.

V usage is TRBV20-1 and J usage is TRBJ1-6; TCRdb designates TRBD1, a call that cannot be tested without DNA. Germline V gene data show CDR1 as DFQATT and CDR2 as SNEGSKA (reference sequence). This CDR3 comprises 14 residues. This CDR3 reads CSASDDRDASPLHF.

V usage is TRBV20-1 and J usage is TRBJ2-7. The CDR3 has 14 amino acids. The germline V gene encodes CDR1 DFQATT and CDR2 SNEGSKA (reference sequence). The CDR3 sequence: CSARNTGSSYEQYF.

The gene calls are TRBV6-6 and TRBJ1-1. The germline V gene encodes CDR1 MNHNY and CDR2 SVGAGI (reference sequence). This CDR3 spans 18 amino acids. The CDR3 here is CASTNGGAGRKLDTEAFF.

V is TRBV27 and J is TRBJ2-5. Germline CDR1 MNHEY, CDR2 SMNVEV (reference sequence). The CDR3 sequence is 13 residues long. This chain's CDR3 is CASSWQEQETQYF.

Its frequency marks this clonotype as medium-sized. The CDR3 protein is CASSLIASGGTNEQFF. The chain joins TRBV7-3 to TRBJ2-1; checking the TCRdb D call of TRBD2 is not possible without DNA. This CDR3 spans 16 amino acids. Per germline, CDR1 SGHTA and CDR2 FQGTGA.

The CDR3 sequence: CASSITSNQPQHF. The rearrangement links TRBV19 to TRBJ1-5. The CDR3 totals 13 residues. Looked up from germline, CDR1 is LNHDA and CDR2 is SQIVND (reference sequence).

The chain carries TRBV11-2 and TRBJ1-4; the D call of TRBD1 rests on TCRdb alone, since no DNA is present to check it. Germline CDR1 SGHAT, CDR2 FQNNGV. This CDR3 comprises 15 residues. The CDR3 sequence is CASHNTGTGGGKLFF.

The CDR3: CASSLSENGYNEQFF. The rearrangement links TRBV27 to TRBJ2-1. The germline V gene encodes CDR1 MNHEY and CDR2 SMNVEV (reference sequence). This CDR3 contains 15 residues.

CDR3 amino acids: CASSLGGLYGYTF. V and J are TRBV11-2 and TRBJ1-2. From germline, CDR1 is SGHAT and CDR2 FQNNGV. This CDR3 is built from 13 residues. The whole variable domain, remainder taken from reference TRBV11-2 and TRBJ1-2, is EAGVAQSPRYKIIEKRQSVAFWCNPISGHATLYWYQQILGQGPKLLIQFQNNGVVDDSQLPKDRFSAERLKGVDSTLKIQPAKLEDSAVYLCASSLGGLYGYTFGSGTRLTVV.

The chain has TRBV3-1 and TRBJ2-2; TCRdb picks TRBD1, but there is no DNA to check that call. The V gene's germline CDR1 is LGHDT and CDR2 YNNKEL (reference sequence). This CDR3 has 14 residues. The CDR3: CASSQAGTPGELFF.

This chain joins TRBV2 and TRBJ2-7. Germline V gene data show CDR1 as SNHLY and CDR2 as FYNNEI. The CDR3 contains 12 residues. CDR3 region: CASIRGLYEQYF. Combining the CDR3 with reference TRBV2 and TRBJ2-7 gives the whole variable domain EPEVTQTPSHQVTQMGQEVILRCVPISNHLYFYWYRQILGQKVEFLVSFYNNEISEKSEIFDDQFSVERPDGSNFTLKIRSTKLEDSAMYFCASIRGLYEQYFGPGTRLTVT.